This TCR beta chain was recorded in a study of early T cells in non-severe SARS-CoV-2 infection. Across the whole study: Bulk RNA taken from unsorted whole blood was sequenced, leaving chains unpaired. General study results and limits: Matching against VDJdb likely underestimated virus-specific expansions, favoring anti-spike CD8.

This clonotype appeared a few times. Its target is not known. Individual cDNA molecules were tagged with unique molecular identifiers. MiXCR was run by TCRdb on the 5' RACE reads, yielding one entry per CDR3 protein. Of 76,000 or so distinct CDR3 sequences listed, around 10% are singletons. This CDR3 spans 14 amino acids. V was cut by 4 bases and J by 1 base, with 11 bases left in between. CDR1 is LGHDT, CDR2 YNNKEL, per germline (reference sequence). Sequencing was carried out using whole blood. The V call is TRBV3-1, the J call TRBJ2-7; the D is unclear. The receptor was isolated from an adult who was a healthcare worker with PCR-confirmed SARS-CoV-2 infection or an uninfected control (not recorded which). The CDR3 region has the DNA TGTGCCAGCAGCCCAACCAGTTTTTCCTACGAGCAGTACTTC. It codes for CASSPTSFSYEQYF.